Listed below are T cell receptor beta chains from one sample, sequenced in a study of blood T cell repertoires in COVID-19. Profiling relied on immunoSEQ multiplex PCR, and the TCRdb table lists in-frame clones only, not all of them. The data hold 100,000 or so clones, with approximately 87% observed a single time. The sample consisted of peripheral blood. Receptors were obtained from a human donor in a cohort sampled during active COVID-19. CDR3s include the opening cysteine and the closing phenylalanine or tryptophan. The D gene is left open where the match is weak. The size of a clone is reported for some rows only, either as once, few or many, or as a class for expanded clones.

TRBJ2-1 | - | TRBV6-6 | - | CASSYSNRGAYNEQFF | TGTGCCAGCAGTTACTCGAACCGGGGGGCATACAATGAGCAGTTCTTC
TRBJ1-4 | - | TRBV2 | - | CASSIGGLANEKLFF | TGTGCCAGCTCGATAGGGGGTCTCGCTAATGAAAAACTGTTTTTT
TRBJ2-7 | - | TRBV6-5 | - | CASSQASYEQYF | TGTGCCAGCAGTCAGGCCTCCTACGAGCAGTACTTC
TRBJ1-3 | - | TRBV4-3 | - | CASSQISGAGNTIYF | TGCGCCAGCAGCCAGATAAGTGGAGCTGGAAACACCATATATTTT
TRBJ1-4 | - | TRBV6-1 | - | CASSEASRRNEKLFF | TGTGCCAGCAGTGAAGCGTCTAGACGCAATGAAAAACTGTTTTTT
TRBJ1-6 | - | TRBV3-1/TRBV3-2 | - | CASSPDRWGSPLHF | TGTGCCAGCAGCCCGGACAGATGGGGGTCACCCCTCCACTTT
TRBJ2-7 | TRBD2 | TRBV2 | few | CASRREGSYEQYF | TGTGCCAGCAGGCGGGAGGGTTCCTACGAGCAGTACTTC
TRBJ2-7 | TRBD1 | TRBV14 | - | CASSPQTGAYEQYF | TGTGCCAGCAGCCCGCAGACAGGGGCCTACGAGCAGTACTTC
TRBJ1-1 | TRBD1 | TRBV5-5 | once | CASSLGQGEEWAFF | TGTGCCAGCAGCTTAGGACAGGGAGAGGAGTGGGCTTTCTTT
TRBJ1-2 | - | TRBV30 | - | CAWSVIRGDGYTF | TGTGCCTGGAGTGTAATTAGGGGTGACGGCTACACCTTC
TRBJ2-5 | TRBD2 | TRBV5-1 | - | CASSLALRGGAETQYF | TGCGCCAGCAGCTTGGCCTTGCGGGGGGGCGCTGAGACCCAGTACTTC
TRBJ2-2 | - | TRBV6-5 | - | CASSYLARRTTGELFF | TGTGCCAGCAGTTACTTGGCGAGGCGAACCACCGGGGAGCTGTTTTTT
TRBJ2-1 | TRBD2 | TRBV15 | - | CATSSSPSGREQFF | TGTGCCACCAGCAGTTCACCTTCCGGGAGGGAGCAGTTCTTC
TRBJ1-2 | TRBD1 | TRBV7-2 | - | CASSPRQGVNYGYTF | TGTGCCAGCAGCCCTCGACAGGGGGTTAACTATGGCTACACCTTC
TRBJ1-3 | - | TRBV4-3 | - | CASSQDSASKNTIYF | TGCGCCAGCAGCCAAGACAGCGCAAGTAAAAACACCATATATTTT
TRBJ2-1 | - | TRBV2 | few | CASRQTHNEQFF | TGTGCCAGCAGGCAGACTCACAATGAGCAGTTCTTC
TRBJ1-1 | TRBD1 | TRBV6-6 | - | CASSYSTGIHTEAFF | TGTGCCAGCAGTTACTCGACAGGGATACACACTGAAGCTTTCTTT
TRBJ1-1 | - | TRBV5-1 | - | CASSLRADLGTEAFF | TGCGCCAGCAGCTTGAGGGCGGACTTAGGCACTGAAGCTTTCTTT
TRBJ2-1 | TRBD2 | TRBV18 | - | CASSPPWGGGETYNEQFF | TGTGCCAGCTCACCCCCCTGGGGTGGGGGGGAAACCTACAATGAGCAGTTCTTC
TRBJ2-1 | - | TRBV7-8 | few | CASSFERSWQFF | TGTGCCAGCAGCTTTGAGCGTAGTTGGCAGTTCTTC
TRBJ2-7 | TRBD2 | TRBV4-3 | once | CASSRGKRECSYEQYF | TGCGCCAGCAGCCGGGGAAAGCGGGAGTGCTCCTACGAGCAGTACTTC
TRBJ2-6 | - | TRBV6-5 | - | CASSYSTNQGANVLTF | TGTGCCAGCAGTTACTCCACCAACCAGGGGGCCAACGTCCTGACTTTC
TRBJ2-6 | - | TRBV2 | - | CASTGSGANVLTF | TGTGCCAGTACAGGGTCTGGGGCCAACGTCCTGACTTTC
TRBJ1-2 | TRBD1 | TRBV12-5 | - | CASGLGQGANYGYTF | TGTGCTAGTGGTCTAGGACAGGGAGCGAACTATGGCTACACCTTC
TRBJ1-1 | - | TRBV12-1 | - | CASSPGHLF | TGTGCCAGCAGCCCGGGACACCTCTTT
TRBJ1-1 | - | TRBV7-9 | - | CASSLGTGNTEAFF | TGTGCCAGCAGCTTAGGTACGGGGAACACTGAAGCTTTCTTT
TRBJ1-2 | TRBD1 | TRBV5-1 | - | CASSLPGQSYGYTF | TGCGCCAGCAGCTTACCGGGACAGAGCTATGGCTACACCTTC
TRBJ2-3 | TRBD1 | TRBV5-1 | - | CASSLGQGLSTDTQYF | TGCGCCAGCAGCTTGGGACAGGGATTGAGCACAGATACGCAGTATTTT
TRBJ2-7 | TRBD1 | TRBV19 | few | CASSIDYLPSGQGKSYEQYF | TGTGCCAGTAGTATAGATTATTTGCCCTCGGGACAGGGAAAATCCTACGAGCAGTACTTC